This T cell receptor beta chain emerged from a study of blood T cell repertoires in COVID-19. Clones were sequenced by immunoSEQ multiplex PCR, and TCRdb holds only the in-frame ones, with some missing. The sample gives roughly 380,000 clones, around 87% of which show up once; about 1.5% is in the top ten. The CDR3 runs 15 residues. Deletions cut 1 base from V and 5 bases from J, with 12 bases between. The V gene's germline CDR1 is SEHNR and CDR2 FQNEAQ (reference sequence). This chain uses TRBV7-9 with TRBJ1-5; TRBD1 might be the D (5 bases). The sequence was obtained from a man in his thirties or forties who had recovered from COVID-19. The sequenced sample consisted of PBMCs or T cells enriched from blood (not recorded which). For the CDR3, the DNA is TGTGCCAGCAGCTTAGACGGGGGGTTATATCAGCCCCAGCATTTT. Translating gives CASSLDGGLYQPQHF.